Listed below are T cell receptor beta chains from one sample, sequenced in a study of somatic mutations in cytotoxic T cells in rheumatoid arthritis. TCRdb keeps only in-frame clones here, not all; method: immunoSEQ multiplex PCR. The sample records 15,000 or so clones, 75% to 95% being singletons. Sequenced: CD4+ T cells sorted from blood. Source of these receptors: a man aged 65-85 years with rheumatoid arthritis. The CDR3 runs from the conserved cysteine through the conserved F or W. Fields, in order: J gene, clone size, V gene, D gene, CDR3 protein, CDR3 DNA. D genes are given only for firm matches. Expanded clones get a size class; other rows say once, few or many, or leave the size out.

j_gene: TRBJ2-3; abundance: .; v_gene: TRBV30; d_gene: .; CDR3aa: CAWSVRGLDTDTQYF; CDR3nt: TGTGCCTGGAGTGTACGCGGTCTCGACACAGATACGCAGTATTTT
j_gene: TRBJ2-7; abundance: .; v_gene: TRBV28; d_gene: TRBD1; CDR3aa: CASRPGQGGEQYF; CDR3nt: TGTGCCAGCAGACCGGGACAGGGAGGCGAGCAGTACTTC
j_gene: TRBJ2-1; abundance: .; v_gene: TRBV5-1; d_gene: .; CDR3aa: CASSLHPDTGDNEQFF; CDR3nt: TGCGCCAGCAGCTTACACCCGGACACGGGGGACAATGAGCAGTTCTTC
j_gene: TRBJ2-7; abundance: .; v_gene: TRBV30; d_gene: .; CDR3aa: CAWNRQAPYEQYF; CDR3nt: TGTGCCTGGAACCGACAGGCCCCCTACGAGCAGTACTTC
j_gene: TRBJ1-6; abundance: .; v_gene: TRBV19; d_gene: .; CDR3aa: CASNQGNSYNSPLHF; CDR3nt: TGTGCCAGTAATCAGGGAAACTCCTATAATTCACCCCTCCACTTT
j_gene: TRBJ2-3; abundance: .; v_gene: TRBV11-2; d_gene: TRBD2; CDR3aa: CASSLRASGTRTDTQYF; CDR3nt: TGTGCCAGCAGCTTACGAGCTAGCGGGACCCGCACAGATACGCAGTATTTT
j_gene: TRBJ2-3; abundance: .; v_gene: TRBV29-1; d_gene: .; CDR3aa: CSVIMIDSQNTQYF; CDR3nt: TGCAGCGTAATAATGATAGACTCCCAAAATACGCAGTATTTT
j_gene: TRBJ2-2; abundance: once; v_gene: TRBV25-1; d_gene: TRBD1; CDR3aa: CASSGSRGQVGEPFF; CDR3nt: TGTGCCAGCAGTGGCTCAAGGGGACAGGTCGGGGAGCCGTTTTTT
j_gene: TRBJ2-1; abundance: once; v_gene: TRBV19; d_gene: .; CDR3aa: CASKPGLEYNEQFF; CDR3nt: TGTGCCAGTAAGCCGGGACTCGAATACAATGAGCAGTTCTTC
j_gene: TRBJ1-2; abundance: .; v_gene: TRBV6-5; d_gene: TRBD1; CDR3aa: CASSYGDRVAYGYTF; CDR3nt: TGTGCCAGCAGTTATGGGGACAGGGTGGCCTATGGCTACACCTTC
j_gene: TRBJ2-1; abundance: .; v_gene: TRBV28; d_gene: TRBD1; CDR3aa: CASSLWVRQGARLTYNEQFF; CDR3nt: TGTGCCAGCAGTTTATGGGTAAGACAGGGGGCTAGACTTACCTACAATGAGCAGTTCTTC
j_gene: TRBJ1-6; abundance: .; v_gene: TRBV5-4; d_gene: TRBD1; CDR3aa: CASSPGGTARASPLHF; CDR3nt: TGTGCCAGCAGCCCTGGAGGGACAGCCCGGGCATCACCCCTCCACTTT
j_gene: TRBJ2-1; abundance: .; v_gene: TRBV5-6; d_gene: TRBD2; CDR3aa: CASSLELAGGRVYNEQFF; CDR3nt: TGTGCCAGCAGCTTGGAACTAGCGGGGGGGCGTGTGTACAATGAGCAGTTCTTC
j_gene: TRBJ2-7; abundance: .; v_gene: TRBV20-1; d_gene: .; CDR3aa: CSAALALEQYF; CDR3nt: TGCAGTGCTGCACTAGCCTTGGAGCAGTACTTC
j_gene: TRBJ2-3; abundance: .; v_gene: TRBV28; d_gene: TRBD2; CDR3aa: CASSTPFGLADTDTQYF; CDR3nt: TGTGCCAGCAGTACTCCATTTGGACTAGCGGACACAGATACGCAGTATTTT
j_gene: TRBJ2-1; abundance: .; v_gene: TRBV14; d_gene: TRBD2; CDR3aa: CASSVIAGINEQFF; CDR3nt: TGTGCCAGCAGCGTAATAGCGGGGATTAATGAGCAGTTCTTC
j_gene: TRBJ2-2; abundance: .; v_gene: TRBV6-1; d_gene: .; CDR3aa: CASSEGVGGPNTGELFF; CDR3nt: TGTGCCAGCAGTGAAGGGGTTGGTGGGCCGAACACCGGGGAGCTGTTTTTT
j_gene: TRBJ2-3; abundance: once; v_gene: TRBV29-1; d_gene: TRBD2; CDR3aa: CSVEDGGGRRTDTQYF; CDR3nt: TGCAGCGTTGAAGATGGCGGGGGGCGGAGGACAGATACGCAGTATTTT
j_gene: TRBJ1-2; abundance: .; v_gene: TRBV6-5; d_gene: TRBD1; CDR3aa: CASSYSGTGGLYGYTF; CDR3nt: TGTGCCAGCAGTTACTCGGGGACAGGGGGCCTCTATGGCTACACCTTC
j_gene: TRBJ2-5; abundance: .; v_gene: TRBV4-1; d_gene: .; CDR3aa: CASSRWRKETQYF; CDR3nt: TGCGCCAGCAGCCGTTGGCGGAAAGAGACCCAGTACTTC
j_gene: TRBJ1-2; abundance: .; v_gene: TRBV18; d_gene: TRBD1; CDR3aa: CASSPRDSVSYGYTF; CDR3nt: TGTGCCAGCTCACCACGGGACAGTGTATCCTATGGCTACACCTTC
j_gene: TRBJ1-6; abundance: .; v_gene: TRBV18; d_gene: .; CDR3aa: CASSPPGQPIPGRVHF; CDR3nt: TGTGCCAGCTCACCTCCCGGACAGCCCATTCCCGGTCGGGTCCACTTT
j_gene: TRBJ2-3; abundance: .; v_gene: TRBV10-3; d_gene: .; CDR3aa: CAISGQAADTQYF; CDR3nt: TGTGCCATCAGTGGACAGGCAGCAGATACGCAGTATTTT
j_gene: TRBJ1-5; abundance: .; v_gene: TRBV6-5; d_gene: .; CDR3aa: CASSSGRRQPQHF; CDR3nt: TGTGCCAGCAGCAGCGGGAGACGTCAGCCCCAGCATTTT
j_gene: TRBJ1-4; abundance: .; v_gene: TRBV6-1; d_gene: .; CDR3aa: CAVQWSLNEKLFF; CDR3nt: TGTGCCGTTCAATGGAGCCTCAATGAAAAACTGTTTTTT
j_gene: TRBJ2-7; abundance: .; v_gene: TRBV6-5; d_gene: TRBD1; CDR3aa: CASSYVGTGDVYEQYF; CDR3nt: TGTGCCAGCAGTTACGTAGGGACAGGCGATGTCTACGAGCAGTACTTC
j_gene: TRBJ2-3; abundance: .; v_gene: TRBV27; d_gene: TRBD1; CDR3aa: CASRFQGADTQYF; CDR3nt: TGTGCCAGCAGATTTCAGGGGGCCGATACGCAGTATTTT
j_gene: TRBJ2-2; abundance: .; v_gene: TRBV7-2; d_gene: TRBD2; CDR3aa: CASSTSGLNTGELFF; CDR3nt: TGTGCCAGCAGCACTAGCGGGCTGAACACCGGGGAGCTGTTTTTT
j_gene: TRBJ1-3; abundance: .; v_gene: TRBV28; d_gene: .; CDR3aa: CASSLPFRNTIYF; CDR3nt: TGTGCCAGCAGTCTACCGTTCCGAAACACCATATATTTT
j_gene: TRBJ1-2; abundance: once; v_gene: TRBV18; d_gene: .; CDR3aa: CASSPPYFNYGYTF; CDR3nt: TGTGCCAGCTCACCACCTTATTTTAACTATGGCTACACCTTC
j_gene: TRBJ1-3; abundance: once; v_gene: TRBV2; d_gene: TRBD1; CDR3aa: CASTKGQGTLNTIYF; CDR3nt: TGTGCCAGCACCAAAGGACAGGGTACTTTGAACACCATATATTTT
j_gene: TRBJ2-1; abundance: .; v_gene: TRBV5-1; d_gene: .; CDR3aa: CASSLGFFYNEQFF; CDR3nt: TGCGCCAGCAGCTTGGGTTTCTTCTACAATGAGCAGTTCTTC
j_gene: TRBJ2-1; abundance: .; v_gene: TRBV5-1; d_gene: TRBD2; CDR3aa: CASSPGGTDSYNEQFF; CDR3nt: TGCGCCAGCAGCCCCGGGGGGACTGACTCCTACAATGAGCAGTTCTTC
j_gene: TRBJ1-1; abundance: .; v_gene: TRBV7-8; d_gene: .; CDR3aa: CASSLVGGGGTEAFF; CDR3nt: TGTGCCAGCAGCTTAGTTGGGGGAGGGGGAACTGAAGCTTTCTTT
j_gene: TRBJ2-3; abundance: .; v_gene: TRBV30; d_gene: TRBD1; CDR3aa: CAWSPDRGRPTDTQYF; CDR3nt: TGTGCCTGGAGTCCTGACAGGGGGCGCCCCACAGATACGCAGTATTTT
j_gene: TRBJ1-1; abundance: .; v_gene: TRBV6-5; d_gene: TRBD1; CDR3aa: CASNRQGASEAFF; CDR3nt: TGTGCCAGCAACCGACAGGGGGCGTCTGAAGCTTTCTTT
j_gene: TRBJ2-5; abundance: .; v_gene: TRBV27; d_gene: .; CDR3aa: CASSQNLASQETQYF; CDR3nt: TGTGCCAGCAGTCAAAACCTCGCCAGTCAAGAGACCCAGTACTTC
j_gene: TRBJ2-6; abundance: .; v_gene: TRBV4-2; d_gene: .; CDR3aa: CASSQSSTGSAGANVLTF; CDR3nt: TGTGCCAGCAGCCAATCGAGTACAGGGTCGGCCGGGGCCAACGTCCTGACTTTC
j_gene: TRBJ1-3; abundance: .; v_gene: TRBV5-1; d_gene: TRBD1; CDR3aa: CASSYSGGSGNTIYF; CDR3nt: TGCGCCAGCAGCTACTCAGGGGGCTCTGGAAACACCATATATTTT
j_gene: TRBJ1-1; abundance: .; v_gene: TRBV6-6; d_gene: .; CDR3aa: CASSYAGLEAFF; CDR3nt: TGTGCCAGCAGTTACGCGGGGCTCGAAGCTTTCTTT
j_gene: TRBJ2-7; abundance: .; v_gene: TRBV6-6; d_gene: TRBD2; CDR3aa: CASSYSKPGRVEQYF; CDR3nt: TGTGCCAGCAGTTACTCGAAGCCAGGGAGGGTAGAGCAGTACTTC
j_gene: TRBJ1-1; abundance: few; v_gene: TRBV28; d_gene: .; CDR3aa: CASGAPKNTEAFF; CDR3nt: TGTGCCAGCGGGGCACCCAAGAACACTGAAGCTTTCTTT
j_gene: TRBJ1-1; abundance: once; v_gene: TRBV7-2; d_gene: .; CDR3aa: CASSLETGVNTEAFF; CDR3nt: TGTGCCAGCAGCTTAGAGACAGGCGTGAACACTGAAGCTTTCTTT
j_gene: TRBJ1-1; abundance: .; v_gene: TRBV5-1; d_gene: .; CDR3aa: CASSLDQGYTEAFF; CDR3nt: TGCGCCAGCAGCTTGGATCAGGGCTACACTGAAGCTTTCTTT
j_gene: TRBJ1-5; abundance: .; v_gene: TRBV7-9; d_gene: TRBD1; CDR3aa: CASGGQANSNQPQHF; CDR3nt: TGTGCCAGTGGAGGACAGGCGAATAGCAATCAGCCCCAGCATTTT
j_gene: TRBJ2-3; abundance: .; v_gene: TRBV5-6; d_gene: .; CDR3aa: CASRGTAGTQYF; CDR3nt: TGTGCCAGCAGGGGGACAGCGGGTACGCAGTATTTT
j_gene: TRBJ1-2; abundance: .; v_gene: TRBV6-6; d_gene: .; CDR3aa: CASRISGDAYGYTF; CDR3nt: TGTGCCAGCAGGATCTCAGGGGATGCCTATGGCTACACCTTC